The 27 T cell receptor beta chains below all came from one sample that was sequenced in a study of T-cell memory formation after mild COVID-19 (dated by TCRdb to the early 2020s). Libraries were constructed by 5' RACE. The sequencer listed for this sample is Illumina NovaSeq 6000. TCRdb trimmed the raw reads at Q25, called clones with MiXCR and kept productive beta chains. Identical CDR3 proteins give one entry, which carries the most common genes and DNA. The sample table contains around 27,000 distinct CDR3 sequences; only one count was recorded for around 7% of them. 13% to 15% of the sample lies in the top ten. Sequencing input: PBMCs or a T cell subset sorted from them (not recorded which). All receptors derive from an adult woman who had mild COVID-19 (a few samples of this study predate the infection). The sample titles of this study are shuffled in the database, so cell type and time point are left out; the donor was told from shared clones.

At least ten counts were recorded for this clonotype. The chain uses TRBV7-2 and TRBJ2-1; 7 nucleotides match TRBD2. CDR1 and CDR2 from the germline V gene are SGHTA and FQGNSA. CDR3 length: 15 residues. The J segment lost 7 bases and the V segment lost 1 base, leaving 7 bases of the junction unmatched. CDR3 residues: CASSLVGGSGNEQFF. In DNA form, the CDR3 reads TGTGCCAGCAGCTTAGTTGGCGGGAGCGGGAATGAGCAGTTCTTC.

The CDR3 reads CASSPGGGETQYF. The CDR3 nucleotides read TGTGCCAGCAGTCCCGGGGGGGGGGAGACCCAGTACTTC. The chain employs TRBV2 and TRBJ2-5; 8 nucleotides line up with TRBD2. The germline V gene has CDR1 SNHLY and CDR2 FYNNEI. The V gene end was trimmed by 5 bases and the J gene end by 5 bases; junction bases not matched to a gene: 4. The CDR3 consists of 13 residues.

This clonotype was recorded many times. V and J are TRBV5-1 and TRBJ1-4; TRBD1 matches at 7 bases. V shed 4 bases and J 5 bases; nucleotides not matched to a gene: 11. The CDR3 loop spans 16 amino acids. Germline assignment: CDR1 SGHRS and CDR2 YFSETQ. Written as DNA, the CDR3 is TGCGCCAGCAGCGGGGGACGACAGGGATTGAATGAAAAACTGTTTTTT. Translation: CASSGGRQGLNEKLFF.

This clonotype has only a few counts. V is TRBV2 and J is TRBJ2-1; weak D call: TRBD2 (6 bases). The CDR3 runs 18 residues. Germline values: CDR1 SNHLY, CDR2 FYNNEI. V was clipped by 5 bases and J by 1 base, with 21 bases between them. CDR3 amino acids: CASSSGLGLARSYNEQFF. For the CDR3, the DNA is TGTGCCAGCAGTTCGGGACTTGGGCTAGCCCGTTCCTACAATGAGCAGTTCTTC.

This clonotype was counted many times. This chain links TRBV5-4 with TRBJ2-5; TRBD2 matches 8 bases. After removal of 3 bases from V and 6 bases from J, the junction contained 10 bases not matched to a gene. CDR1 and CDR2 (germline): SGHNT, YYREEE (reference sequence). The CDR3 runs to 15 residues. Here the CDR3 reads CASSYGLARDQTQYF. CDR3 DNA sequence: TGTGCCAGCAGCTACGGACTAGCCCGCGATCAGACCCAGTACTTC.

This clonotype has at least ten counts. J is TRBJ2-3 and V is TRBV20-1; TRBD2 matches 9 bases. Germline assignment: CDR1 DFQATT and CDR2 SNEGSKA (reference sequence). V lost 5 bases, J lost 7 bases, and 13 bases stayed unmatched. CDR3 size: 15 residues. The CDR3 DNA follows: TGCAGTGCTGACCCTAGGACTAGCGCGGGCTATACGCAGTATTTT. Encoded protein: CSADPRTSAGYTQYF.

Ten or more counts support this clonotype. The chain uses TRBV4-1 and TRBJ1-3; D is uncertain. V lost 1 base and J lost 0, with 13 bases in between. The length of the CDR3 is 17 residues. Per the germline V gene, CDR1 is MGHRA and CDR2 is YSYEKL. The CDR3 reads CASSQVPGPSSGNTIYF. CDR3 bases: TGCGCCAGCAGCCAAGTCCCCGGCCCAAGCTCTGGAAACACCATATATTTT.

This clonotype was seen many times. The V call is TRBV30, the J call TRBJ1-4; D is uncertain. Germline assignment: CDR1 GTSNPN and CDR2 SVGIG (reference sequence). The CDR3 runs 16 residues. V was trimmed by 0 bases and J by 9 bases, leaving 20 bases between them. In DNA, the CDR3 is TGTGCCTGGAGTGTACCCATGGATCTTTCGGGCAAAAAACTGTTTTTT. Translated: CAWSVPMDLSGKKLFF.

This clonotype was seen repeatedly, ten times or more. The chain recombines TRBV7-9 with TRBJ2-2; no clear D. The CDR3 length is 15 residues. Trimming pared 1 base from V and 9 bases from J, leaving 15 bases between. CDR1 is SEHNR and CDR2 is FQNEAQ in the germline V gene (reference sequence). CDR3 coding DNA: TGTGCCAGCAGCTTAGATCCCACGGTCCCAAGGGAGCTGTTTTTT. It yields the protein CASSLDPTVPRELFF.

This clonotype appeared many times. CDR3 residues: CASSSTGTRDRYEQYF. In DNA, the CDR3 is TGTGCCAGCAGTTCGACAGGGACTCGGGATCGTTACGAGCAGTACTTC. The chain recombines TRBV25-1 with TRBJ2-7, with TRBD1 as a possible D gene (7 bases). V gave up 5 bases and J gave up 4 bases, with 21 bases separating them. The CDR3 has 16 amino acids. Germline CDR1 MGHDK, CDR2 SYGVNS.

This clonotype has ten or more counts. This chain links TRBV30 with TRBJ2-3, with 10 bases that match TRBD2. Trimming took 1 base from V and 2 from J; bases not matched to a gene: 3. CDR3 size: 15 residues. CDR1 is GTSNPN, CDR2 SVGIG, per germline (reference sequence). In nucleotides, the CDR3 is TGTGCCTGGAGTGGCCTAGCGGGGGACACAGATACGCAGTATTTT. It specifies CAWSGLAGDTDTQYF.

This clonotype was seen repeatedly, ten times or more. The CDR3 spells CASRPGTGTYNEQFF. The CDR3 DNA reads TGCGCCAGCAGACCGGGGACAGGGACTTACAATGAGCAGTTCTTC. This rearrangement joins TRBV5-1 to TRBJ2-1, with 9 nucleotides matching TRBD1. The CDR3 length is 15 residues. With 5 bases clipped from V and 4 bases from J, the junction kept 7 bases outside the gene matches. Germline V lookup: CDR1 SGHRS, CDR2 YFSETQ.

The table lists this clonotype with many counts. The chain uses TRBV7-2 and TRBJ2-7; TRBD1 matches 7 bases. The V gene's germline CDR1 is SGHTA and CDR2 FQGNSA. The V segment lost 5 bases and the J segment 0 bases; nucleotides outside the gene matches: 25. The CDR3 totals 21 residues. CDR3 DNA: TGTGCCAGCAGCCAGAATGCGGACAGGCTTGCGATAAGACAACACTCCTACGAGCAGTACTTC. Translation: CASSQNADRLAIRQHSYEQYF.

By sample fraction, this clonotype is medium-sized. The rearrangement joins TRBV2 to TRBJ1-1; no definite D call. Trimming cost V 0 bases and J 2 bases, with 19 bases left between them. This CDR3 spans 18 amino acids. The germline CDR1 and CDR2 sequences are SNHLY and FYNNEI. The CDR3 reads CASSEALPTSASNTEAFF. CDR3 nucleotide sequence: TGTGCCAGCAGTGAAGCGCTTCCGACATCCGCCTCTAACACTGAAGCTTTCTTT.

This clonotype appeared many times. This sequence joins TRBV6-5 and TRBJ2-7; D is perhaps TRBD2 (5 bases). Germline CDR1 is MNHEY and CDR2 is SVGAGI. Trimming took 5 bases from V and 2 from J, leaving 10 bases between them. This CDR3 region has 13 residues. The CDR3 reads CASSGVGAYEQYF. CDR3 nucleotide sequence: TGTGCCAGCAGTGGGGTCGGGGCCTACGAGCAGTACTTC.

The table lists this clonotype with many counts. The chain uses TRBV6-4 and TRBJ2-1; no reliable D call. The CDR3 runs 16 residues. V was trimmed by 0 bases and J by 0 bases, leaving 9 bases between them. Germline assignment: CDR1 MRHNA and CDR2 SNTAGT. The CDR3, as DNA: TGTGCCAGCAGTGACTCAGACGGTAGCTCCTACAATGAGCAGTTCTTC. Protein sequence: CASSDSDGSSYNEQFF.

This clonotype occurred a few times. CDR3 loop: CASSSYKSLRFSYEQYF. In DNA form, the CDR3 reads TGTGCCAGCAGCTCCTATAAATCTCTTCGCTTCTCCTACGAGCAGTACTTC. This sequence joins TRBV5-4 and TRBJ2-7; D gene uncertain. The V and J ends lost 3 bases and 0 bases respectively, with 19 bases between them. Germline V gene sequence: CDR1 SGHNT, CDR2 YYREEE (reference sequence). There are 17 residues in the CDR3.

This clonotype was observed many times. The chain combines TRBV14 with TRBJ1-6, with unresolved D. The CDR3 is made up of 15 amino acids. Germline-derived CDR1 and CDR2 are SGHDN and FVKESK. The V end lost 5 bases, the J end lost 8 bases, and 16 bases lay between the germline ends. The CDR3: CASSFGPPVDSPLHF. In DNA, the CDR3 is TGTGCCAGCAGCTTCGGACCACCGGTGGATTCACCCCTCCACTTT.

In its sample, this clonotype was seen many times. The chain is built from TRBV20-1 and TRBJ2-5; D is uncertain. The CDR3 has 14 amino acids. Germline lookup yields CDR1 DFQATT and CDR2 SNEGSKA (reference sequence). For the CDR3, the DNA is TGCAGCCCAGAGGAATACCCCAGTAAAGAGACCCAGTACTTC. It translates to CSPEEYPSKETQYF.

Many counts were recorded for this clonotype. This sequence joins TRBV3-1 and TRBJ1-3; tentatively, D is TRBD1 (6 bases). The V and J ends lost 3 bases and 3 bases respectively, with 12 bases between them. CDR1 is LGHDT and CDR2 is YNNKEL in the germline V gene (reference sequence). The CDR3 spans 15 residues. CDR3 bases: TGTGCCAGCAGCCAGATGATGGACAGTGGAAACACCATATATTTT. Protein: CASSQMMDSGNTIYF.

This clonotype was counted ten times or more. The J gene is TRBJ2-7, the V gene TRBV5-1; 9 nucleotides agree with TRBD1. Per the germline V gene, CDR1 is SGHRS and CDR2 is YFSETQ. V lost 2 bases and J lost 2; bases outside the gene matches: 5. The CDR3 covers 15 residues. The CDR3 loop reads CASSFTGQGTYEQYF. Here the CDR3 DNA reads TGCGCCAGCAGCTTCACAGGACAGGGGACCTACGAGCAGTACTTC.

This clonotype was recorded many times. The chain has TRBV29-1 and TRBJ1-2; D is perhaps TRBD1 (5 bases). V was shortened by 6 bases and J by 7 bases, with 18 bases between the two germline ends. There are 13 residues in the CDR3. The germline CDR1 and CDR2 sequences are SQVTM and ANQGSEA. DNA for the CDR3: TGCAGCGTGGGACGCATAAATAAGGTTGGCTACACCTTC. Its protein is CSVGRINKVGYTF.

The chain joins TRBV20-1 to TRBJ2-3; D remains unclear. The CDR3 has 13 residues. The V end lost 6 bases, the J end lost 2 bases, and 12 bases lay between the germline ends. Germline CDR1 reads DFQATT; CDR2 reads SNEGSKA (reference sequence). DNA for the CDR3: TGCAGTGCCAATAAGACCCTCACAGATACGCAGTATTTT. This translates into CSANKTLTDTQYF.

This clonotype was observed many times. The chain carries TRBV5-1 and TRBJ2-1; tentatively, D is TRBD2 (6 bases). This CDR3 spans 14 amino acids. V was shortened by 3 bases and J by 2 bases, with 9 bases between the two germline ends. Germline-derived CDR1 and CDR2 are SGHRS and YFSETQ. This CDR3 is CASSSGSTYNEQFF. Written as DNA, the CDR3 is TGCGCCAGCAGCTCCGGGAGTACCTACAATGAGCAGTTCTTC.

This clonotype was seen ten or more times. This sequence joins TRBV6-2 or TRBV6-3 and TRBJ2-6; 8 bases match TRBD1. The trim removed 5 bases at V and 2 bases at J, leaving 8 bases unmatched. The CDR3 extends over 17 amino acids. Per germline, CDR1 MNHEY and CDR2 SVGEGT. CDR3 protein: CASSRGQGWAGANVLTF. CDR3 DNA sequence: TGTGCCAGCAGTAGAGGACAGGGATGGGCTGGGGCCAACGTCCTGACTTTC.

There are many counts of this clonotype. The V call is TRBV10-3, the J call TRBJ2-7, with a tentative D call TRBD2 (7 bases). Germline V lookup: CDR1 ENHRY, CDR2 SYGVKD. Trimming cost V 3 bases and J 5 bases, with 14 bases left between them. CDR3 size: 14 residues. CDR3 DNA sequence: TGTGCCATCAGTGACCGGGGGGCCCGGGACGAGCAGTACTTC. This codes for CAISDRGARDEQYF.

At least ten counts were recorded for this clonotype. The rearrangement joins TRBV5-1 to TRBJ2-1; a possible D gene is TRBD2 (5 bases). Germline V CDR1 and CDR2: SGHRS, YFSETQ. Trimming pared 1 base from V and 5 bases from J, leaving 16 bases between. CDR3 length equals 16 residues. The CDR3 region is CASSLTRVDLNNEQFF. The CDR3 DNA follows: TGCGCCAGCAGCTTGACGCGGGTCGACCTGAACAATGAGCAGTTCTTC.